This TCR beta chain was captured in a study of beta chain features in type 1 diabetes. Expressed TCRB transcripts were sequenced because the entire RNA isolate underwent reverse transcription. Here immunoSEQ multiplex PCR was the method, and the copy in TCRdb shows in-frame clones only, minus some. The sample shows almost 250,000 clones, roughly an eighth of them seen only once. This clone came up a few times. The CDR3 is made up of 15 amino acids. Germline lookup yields CDR1 LNHDA and CDR2 SQIVND (reference sequence). The ends were cut back, 4 bases at V and 7 bases at J, with 16 bases in the middle.

This chain uses TRBV19 with TRBJ2-2; the D gene is possibly TRBD1 (5 bases). The sequenced material came from naive CD4+ T cells from blood. This TCR was recovered from a woman aged 40 to 50 in good health. The CDR3 reads CASSSYQPQGGELFF. In DNA, the CDR3 is TGTGCCAGTAGTAGTTATCAGCCCCAGGGCGGGGAGCTGTTTTTT.